A single sample gave rise to the 29 T cell receptor beta chains below, sequenced in a study of T cells in localized non-small cell lung cancer. Method: immunoSEQ multiplex PCR; TCRdb's copy keeps in-frame clones and lacks some. The sample has under 40,000 clones; 87% are singletons. The sequencing here drew on peripheral blood mononuclear cells, taken before any cancer treatment. These TCRs come from a man between 40 and 70 years old with stage III lung adenocarcinoma.

This sequence joins TRBV30 and TRBJ1-3; a possible D gene is TRBD1 (6 bases). From germline, CDR1 is GTSNPN and CDR2 SVGIG (reference sequence). The CDR3 spans 14 residues. Trimming cost V 5 bases and J 0 bases, with 11 bases left between them. This CDR3 is CAWFTGSSGNTIYF. DNA of the CDR3: TGTGCCTGGTTTACAGGGAGCTCTGGAAACACCATATATTTT.

The chain has TRBV11-3 and TRBJ2-2; D is possibly TRBD1 or TRBD2 (6 bases each). This CDR3 contains 16 residues. Trimming cost V 0 bases and J 4 bases, with 12 bases left between them. Germline CDR1 and CDR2: SGHNT and YENEEA. Here the CDR3 DNA reads TGTGCCAGCAGCTTAGAACGGGGGCATGTCACCGGGGAGCTGTTTTTT. Translating gives CASSLERGHVTGELFF.

With regard to this clone: Other DNA sequences in the same sample also yield this CDR3. This chain joins TRBV6-4 and TRBJ2-3; possible D gene TRBD2, 5 bases. Germline CDR1 is MRHNA and CDR2 is SNTAGT. The CDR3 has 14 residues. V lost 5 bases and J lost 1, with 10 bases in between. CDR3 nucleotides: TGTGCCAGCAGTCGCAACGGGGGCACAGATACGCAGTATTTT. It yields the protein CASSRNGGTDTQYF.

The chain uses TRBV12-5 and TRBJ2-5; D ambiguous. Trimming shortened V by 3 bases and J by 7 bases, and 12 bases separated the two germline ends. The germline CDR1 and CDR2 sequences are LGHNT and FRNRAP. The CDR3 is 13 amino acids. The DNA for the CDR3 is TGTGCTAGTGGTTTTTGGACGGTGGGGACCCAGTACTTC. This gives the protein CASGFWTVGTQYF.

The rearrangement links TRBV7-9 to TRBJ1-2, with 11 bases lining up with TRBD1. J lost 6 bases, V lost 5 bases, and 11 bases had no gene match. The germline V gene has CDR1 SEHNR and CDR2 FQNEAQ (reference sequence). This CDR3 contains 16 residues. Written as DNA, the CDR3 is TGTGCCAGCAGCCGCGGGACAGGGGGAAAAAAAAATGGCTACACCTTC. It encodes CASSRGTGGKKNGYTF.

This chain connects TRBV28 to TRBJ1-1; TRBD1 might be the D (5 bases). V was shortened by 1 base and J by 4 bases, with 10 bases between the two germline ends. Germline V CDR1 and CDR2: MDHEN, SYDVKM. The length of the CDR3 is 14 residues. CDR3 nucleotides: TGTGCCAGCAGTTTATTGGGGGGGACCACTGAAGCTTTCTTT. It translates to CASSLLGGTTEAFF.

The chain links TRBV7-2 to TRBJ1-6; D perhaps matches TRBD1 (6 bases). Germline V CDR1 and CDR2: SGHTA, FQGNSA. The length of the CDR3 is 16 residues. The ends were cut back, 6 bases at V and 1 base at J, with 13 bases in the middle. CDR3 in amino acids: CASRNQGTSYNSPLHF. The CDR3 bases are TGTGCCAGCAGAAACCAGGGGACATCCTATAATTCACCCCTCCACTTT.

This chain connects TRBV5-1 to TRBJ1-5, with D uncertain. This CDR3 has 14 residues. Germline-derived CDR1 and CDR2 are SGHRS and YFSETQ. V lost 6 bases to trimming and J lost 5 bases, with 15 bases between them. The CDR3 DNA follows: TGCGCCAGCAAAGCGGGCCCCGCTGATCAGCCCCAGCATTTT. Protein product: CASKAGPADQPQHF. The variable domain in full, completed from reference TRBV5-1 and TRBJ1-5, reads KAGVTQTPRYLIKTRGQQVTLSCSPISGHRSVSWYQQTPGQGLQFLFEYFSETQRNKGNFPGRFSGRQFSNSRSEMNVSTLELGDSALYLCASKAGPADQPQHFGDGTRLSIL.

This chain connects TRBV19 to TRBJ2-3, with D perhaps TRBD2 (7 bases). From germline, CDR1 is LNHDA and CDR2 SQIVND (reference sequence). The CDR3 runs 15 residues. The V gene lost 9 bases and the J gene lost 0 bases, with 16 bases spanning the gap. The CDR3 DNA follows: TGTGCCAGCGCCACGGGGGGCCTAAGCACAGATACGCAGTATTTT. Encoded protein: CASATGGLSTDTQYF.

The chain combines TRBV5-1 with TRBJ1-6; D is undetermined. The ends were cut back, 1 base at V and 10 bases at J, with 9 bases in the middle. This CDR3 comprises 13 residues. The germline V gene encodes CDR1 SGHRS and CDR2 YFSETQ. The CDR3 reads CASSLNTESPLHF. As DNA, the CDR3 is TGCGCCAGCAGCTTGAATACGGAGTCACCCCTCCACTTT.

The V call is TRBV5-5, the J call TRBJ1-5; D remains ambiguous. CDR3 size: 13 residues. The V and J ends lost 0 bases and 8 bases respectively, with 9 bases between them. Germline CDR1 SGHKS, CDR2 YYEKEE (reference sequence). The CDR3 loop reads CASSLAYTEPQHF. The CDR3 DNA sequence: TGTGCCAGCAGCTTGGCCTATACCGAGCCCCAGCATTTT.

The V gene is TRBV7-9, the J gene TRBJ1-1; D is perhaps TRBD1 (5 bases). V was trimmed by 8 bases and J by 0 bases, leaving 19 bases between them. The germline gives CDR1 SEHNR, CDR2 FQNEAQ (reference sequence). The CDR3 consists of 16 residues. This CDR3 reads CASHLWLGTMNTEAFF. The CDR3, as DNA: TGTGCCAGCCATCTTTGGCTAGGGACCATGAACACTGAAGCTTTCTTT.

The genes are TRBV7-7 and TRBJ2-3; maybe TRBD2 (6 bases). Trimming shortened V by 5 bases and J by 0 bases, and 24 bases separated the two germline ends. From germline, CDR1 is SSHAT and CDR2 FNYEAQ (reference sequence). The CDR3 consists of 19 residues. The CDR3 sequence: CASSPRRLAMAPSTDTQYF. The CDR3, as DNA: TGTGCCAGCAGCCCGAGAAGGCTAGCGATGGCTCCTAGCACAGATACGCAGTATTTT.

The chain links TRBV13 to TRBJ2-1, with 9 positions matching TRBD1. Germline V gene sequence: CDR1 PRHDT, CDR2 FYEKMQ (reference sequence). There are 17 residues in the CDR3. Germline trimming cut 5 bases from V and 6 bases from J; bases unmatched to any gene: 14. CDR3 sequence reads: CASSLPTGTGIPNEQFF. The CDR3 bases are TGTGCCAGCAGCCTCCCAACCGGGACAGGGATCCCCAATGAGCAGTTCTTC. The full variable domain, its missing parts supplied by reference TRBV13 and TRBJ2-1, is AAGVIQSPRHLIKEKRETATLKCYPIPRHDTVYWYQQGPGQDPQFLISFYEKMQSDKGSIPDRFSAQQFSDYHSELNMSSLELGDSALYFCASSLPTGTGIPNEQFFGPGTRLTVL.

The chain joins TRBV5-6 to TRBJ1-1, with 7 bases identical to TRBD1. CDR1 is SGHDT and CDR2 is YYEEEE in the germline V gene. The ends lost 0 bases at V and 0 bases at J; junction bases unmatched: 11. The CDR3 covers 18 residues. The CDR3 region is CASSLASGQAFMNTEAFF. CDR3 sequence (DNA): TGTGCCAGCAGCTTGGCCTCCGGACAGGCATTCATGAACACTGAAGCTTTCTTT.

V and J are TRBV11-2 and TRBJ1-3; TRBD1 is a possible D gene (5 bases). The CDR3 is 17 amino acids. The V and J ends lost 5 bases and 5 bases respectively, with 22 bases between them. The germline CDR1 and CDR2 sequences are SGHAT and FQNNGV. CDR3 region: CASSHSSARDLRNTIYF. The CDR3 DNA sequence: TGTGCCAGCAGCCATTCTTCGGCCCGGGACCTTAGAAACACCATATATTTT.

The V gene is TRBV7-6, the J gene TRBJ1-6, with 8 bases aligning to TRBD1. CDR3 length: 20 amino acids. Germline values: CDR1 SGHVS, CDR2 FNYEAQ. The V gene end was trimmed by 1 base and the J gene end by 1 base; junction bases not matched to a gene: 12. The CDR3 DNA follows: TGTGCCAGCAGCTTAGTGGCCGGGACAGGTAGAGCATCCTATAATTCACCCCTCCACTTT. The encoded protein is CASSLVAGTGRASYNSPLHF.

The chain combines TRBV5-4 with TRBJ2-3; D ambiguous. Germline V gene data show CDR1 as SGHNT and CDR2 as YYREEE (reference sequence). The V end lost 3 bases, the J end lost 0 bases, and 17 bases lay between the germline ends. The CDR3 runs 17 residues. The CDR3 sequence: CASSSPGKTSSTDTQYF. The CDR3 bases are TGTGCCAGCAGCTCCCCAGGCAAAACCTCTAGCACAGATACGCAGTATTTT.

The chain employs TRBV7-8 and TRBJ1-5; TRBD1 matches at 10 bases. The germline V gene encodes CDR1 SGHVS and CDR2 FQNEAQ. J was trimmed by 0 bases and V by 4 bases; bases with no gene match: 3. This CDR3 has 16 amino acids. In DNA, the CDR3 is TGTGCCAGCAGCTCAAGGACAGGGGGTAGCAATCAGCCCCAGCATTTT. Encoded protein: CASSSRTGGSNQPQHF.

V gene TRBV6-5 combines with J gene TRBJ1-5, with D perhaps matching TRBD1 (6 bases). The CDR3 is 16 residues long. V was trimmed by 4 bases and J by 1 base, leaving 14 bases between them. CDR1 is MNHEY and CDR2 is SVGAGI in the germline V gene. CDR3 protein: CASSSLKGGSNQPQHF. In nucleotides, the CDR3 is TGTGCCAGCAGTTCCCTTAAAGGGGGGAGCAATCAGCCCCAGCATTTT.

In its sample, this clone was seen once. The chain uses TRBV27 and TRBJ2-5; either TRBD1 or TRBD2 may fit D (5 bases each). V was trimmed by 4 bases and J by 10 bases, leaving 16 bases between them. Germline CDR1 is MNHEY and CDR2 is SMNVEV (reference sequence). This CDR3 is built from 13 residues. The DNA for the CDR3 is TGTGCCAGCAGTTCCGGGACCCCGGGGATCCAGTACTTC. Translation gives CASSSGTPGIQYF.

The V gene is TRBV19, the J gene TRBJ1-2, with 9 nucleotides matching TRBD1. The CDR3 totals 14 residues. Germline CDR1 LNHDA, CDR2 SQIVND (reference sequence). V was clipped by 4 bases and J by 4 bases; unmatched bases: 4. CDR3 DNA sequence: TGTGCCAGTAGTAAACAGGGGGCGGCCTATGGCTACACCTTC. This sequence encodes CASSKQGAAYGYTF.

The rearrangement links TRBV30 to TRBJ2-7; 9 bases fit TRBD1. Trimming took 0 bases from V and 8 from J; bases not matched to a gene: 5. This CDR3 region has 13 residues. Germline values: CDR1 GTSNPN, CDR2 SVGIG (reference sequence). In DNA, the CDR3 is TGTGCCTGGAGTGTACGGGGACAGGGCCAGCAGTACTTC. The encoded protein is CAWSVRGQGQQYF.

The chain joins TRBV6-1 to TRBJ1-5, with a weak D call TRBD1 (5 bases). From germline, CDR1 is MNHNS and CDR2 SASEGT. V gave up 7 bases and J gave up 3 bases, with 10 bases separating them. The CDR3 is made up of 13 amino acids. Written as DNA, the CDR3 is TGTGCCAGCACGGGGCGGGACAATCAGCCCCAGCATTTT. Amino acid sequence: CASTGRDNQPQHF.

V usage is TRBV25-1 and J usage is TRBJ2-7; D gene ambiguous. The CDR3 has 13 amino acids. CDR1 and CDR2 from the germline V gene are MGHDK and SYGVNS. V lost 6 bases to trimming and J lost 7 bases, with 16 bases between them. CDR3 protein: CASSPLVGMEQYF. The CDR3, as DNA: TGTGCCAGCAGCCCCCTTGTAGGTATGGAGCAGTACTTC.

The V call is TRBV28, the J call TRBJ1-2; D perhaps matches TRBD1 (6 bases). Germline CDR1 and CDR2: MDHEN and SYDVKM. The V and J ends lost 3 bases and 0 bases respectively, with 8 bases between them. The CDR3 loop spans 14 amino acids. CDR3 loop: CASSFTGSNYGYTF. In nucleotides, the CDR3 is TGTGCCAGCAGTTTTACAGGGTCTAACTATGGCTACACCTTC.

The genes are TRBV4-1 and TRBJ2-5; TRBD2 matches 9 bases. The CDR3 contains 17 residues. With V trimmed by 0 bases and J by 0 bases, 5 bases remained unmatched. Germline lookup yields CDR1 MGHRA and CDR2 YSYEKL. CDR3 amino acids: CASSQDRLAVNQETQYF. The CDR3 nucleotides are TGCGCCAGCAGCCAAGATAGACTAGCGGTAAACCAAGAGACCCAGTACTTC.

This rearrangement joins TRBV9 to TRBJ2-6; 9 bases align to TRBD1. J gave up 1 base and V 3 bases, and 11 bases lay outside the gene matches. The germline CDR1 and CDR2 sequences are SGDLS and YYNGEE. The CDR3 spans 19 residues. The CDR3 spells CASSARLGQGSSGANVLTF. The CDR3 DNA sequence: TGTGCCAGCAGCGCCAGGCTGGGACAGGGCTCGTCTGGGGCCAACGTCCTGACTTTC.

The V call is TRBV5-6, the J call TRBJ2-3, with unresolved D. Trimming took 0 bases from V and 4 from J, leaving 9 bases between them. Looked up from germline, CDR1 is SGHDT and CDR2 is YYEEEE. The CDR3 is 14 amino acids. This chain's CDR3 is CASSLAGLPDTQYF. Here the CDR3 DNA reads TGTGCCAGCAGCTTGGCCGGGCTGCCAGATACGCAGTATTTT.